Listed here are 32 T cell receptor beta chains from one sample, sequenced in a study of T cells in Graves' hyperthyroidism and ophthalmopathy. Amplified regions were TCR beta CDR3 sequences from RNA transcripts. Primed by the HTBI set, a first-round RT-PCR was run on the TCR CDR3. TCRdb ran MiXCR on the multiplex PCR reads and lists one entry per CDR3 protein. The sample shows roughly 700,000 distinct CDR3 sequences, around 15% of them seen only once. Sequenced material: blood. The receptors originated from a woman younger than 30 with Graves' hyperthyroidism.

This clonotype was seen ten or more times. The gene calls are TRBV7-2 and TRBJ1-1; possibly TRBD1 for D (6 bases). Trimming removed 6 bases from V and 0 bases from J, with 11 bases in between. Germline-derived CDR1 and CDR2 are SGHTA and FQGNSA. This CDR3 has 14 amino acids. CDR3 sequence reads: CASSTDRLNTEAFF. As DNA, the CDR3 is TGTGCCAGCAGTACGGACAGACTGAACACTGAAGCTTTCTTT.

At least ten counts were recorded for this clonotype. The chain carries TRBV20-1 and TRBJ2-1; 11 bases are a match to TRBD2. Germline assignment: CDR1 DFQATT and CDR2 SNEGSKA (reference sequence). This CDR3 comprises 14 residues. With V trimmed by 4 bases and J by 6 bases, 5 bases remained unmatched. CDR3 nucleotides: TGCAGTGCTATTCAACTAGCGGGGGTCAATGAGCAGTTCTTC. Amino acids: CSAIQLAGVNEQFF.

This clonotype was recorded at least ten times. The gene calls are TRBV3-1 and TRBJ2-7; 10 bases fit TRBD2. Germline V gene data show CDR1 as LGHDT and CDR2 as YNNKEL (reference sequence). The V segment lost 0 bases and the J segment 4 bases; nucleotides outside the gene matches: 12. The CDR3 runs 18 residues. This CDR3 is CASSQESGRAVALYEQYF. CDR3 DNA sequence: TGTGCCAGCAGCCAAGAAAGCGGGAGGGCCGTAGCCCTTTACGAGCAGTACTTC.

The chain couples TRBV6-5 to TRBJ2-3; 12 bases agree with TRBD2. Germline V gene lookup returns CDR1 MNHEY and CDR2 SVGAGI. V dropped 2 bases and J dropped 6; count of bases not matched to a gene: 9. The CDR3 length is 17 residues. The CDR3 here is CASSYRASGGVADTQYF. The CDR3 DNA reads as TGTGCCAGCAGTTACAGGGCTAGCGGGGGGGTTGCGGATACGCAGTATTTT.

The sample holds many counts of this clonotype. The rearrangement links TRBV7-6 to TRBJ2-7, with TRBD2 identical over 9 bases. Germline loops: CDR1 SGHVS, CDR2 FNYEAQ. CDR3 size: 17 residues. The V and J ends lost 3 bases and 2 bases, in that order; junction bases with no gene match: 11. CDR3 sequence reads: CASSLGGLAGDPYEQYF. The CDR3 DNA sequence: TGTGCCAGCAGCTTGGGGGGTTTAGCGGGAGATCCCTACGAGCAGTACTTC.

This clonotype was seen repeatedly, ten times or more. This sequence joins TRBV30 and TRBJ2-1, with D uncertain. The CDR3 extends over 13 amino acids. V gave up 0 bases and J gave up 3 bases, with 6 bases separating them. CDR1 and CDR2 from the germline V gene are GTSNPN and SVGIG (reference sequence). CDR3 in amino acids: CAWSVGYYNEQFF. The CDR3 DNA reads as TGTGCCTGGAGTGTGGGTTACTACAATGAGCAGTTCTTC. Based on the CDR3 plus reference TRBV30 and TRBJ2-1, the full variable domain is SQTIHQWPATLVQPVGSPLSLECTVEGTSNPNLYWYRQAAGRGLQLLFYSVGIGQISSEVPQNLSASRPQDRQFILSSKKLLLSDSGFYLCAWSVGYYNEQFFGPGTRLTVL.

Note on this clonotype: A much larger clone lies a single base off, so this may be a read error. V and J are TRBV3-1 and TRBJ2-7; D gene uncertain. V was cut by 5 bases and J by 3 bases, with 14 bases left in between. CDR3 length: 14 residues. CDR1 is LGHDT and CDR2 is YNNKEL in the germline V gene (reference sequence). CDR3 coding DNA: TGTGCCAGCAGCGCCAGAGAGTCGATCTACGAGCAGTACTTC. It specifies CASSARESIYEQYF.

This clonotype was seen more than once but under ten times. A much larger clone is a single base away; this may be a read error. This chain joins TRBV27 and TRBJ1-5; D unresolved. This CDR3 contains 13 residues. Trimming stripped 2 bases from V and 3 bases from J, with 5 bases between. Germline lookup yields CDR1 MNHEY and CDR2 SMNVEV (reference sequence). Here the CDR3 DNA reads TGTGCCAGCAGTTTAGACCACAATCAGCCCCAGCATTTT. The encoded protein is CASSLDHNQPQHF.

This clonotype was detected many times. The V and J genes are TRBV7-2 and TRBJ2-3; D uncertain. This CDR3 has 13 residues. From germline, CDR1 is SGHTA and CDR2 FQGNSA. V gave up 5 bases and J gave up 2 bases, with 8 bases separating them. Here the CDR3 reads CASSAPSTDTQYF. CDR3 in DNA: TGTGCCAGCAGCGCGCCGTCCACAGATACGCAGTATTTT.

This clonotype was counted between two and nine times. CDR3 loop: CASSFGPGANNEQFF. The CDR3 DNA follows: TGTGCCAGCAGCTTCGGACCGGGAGCAAACAATGAGCAGTTCTTC. The gene calls are TRBV7-8 and TRBJ2-1, with D perhaps matching TRBD2 (6 bases). The CDR3 sequence is 15 residues long. The V gene's germline CDR1 is SGHVS and CDR2 FQNEAQ. V lost 3 bases and J 5 bases, leaving 14 bases between the germline ends.

Only a few counts were recorded for this clonotype. The J gene is TRBJ2-2, the V gene TRBV29-1, with 10 bases identical to TRBD1. The V and J ends lost 3 bases and 6 bases, in that order; junction bases with no gene match: 7. The CDR3 covers 15 residues. Germline assignment: CDR1 SQVTM and CDR2 ANQGSEA. CDR3 DNA sequence: TGCAGCGTTGATCCGGGACAGGGGTACGCCGGGGAGCTGTTTTTT. It translates to CSVDPGQGYAGELFF.

The genes are TRBV2 and TRBJ1-5; a weak D match, TRBD1 (6 bases). The CDR3 loop spans 17 amino acids. Germline CDR1 is SNHLY and CDR2 is FYNNEI. Trimming left V 6 bases short and J 4 bases short, with 22 bases between. The CDR3 DNA follows: TGTGCCAGCAGCGTAAGGGGGGCCCCGGGGCATAATCAGCCCCAGCATTTT. As protein: CASSVRGAPGHNQPQHF.

The table lists this clonotype with a few counts. The chain combines TRBV19 with TRBJ2-1; TRBD2 matches at 11 bases. Germline V gene lookup returns CDR1 LNHDA and CDR2 SQIVND (reference sequence). The CDR3 contains 17 residues. V lost 7 bases and J lost 4; bases outside the gene matches: 12. CDR3 loop: CASKELAGGPAYNEQFF. The DNA for the CDR3 is TGTGCCAGTAAGGAATTAGCGGGAGGGCCTGCGTACAATGAGCAGTTCTTC.

This clonotype was counted ten times or more. The chain has TRBV6-1 and TRBJ1-2; 9 bases match TRBD1. This CDR3 has 16 residues. Per the germline V gene, CDR1 is MNHNS and CDR2 is SASEGT. V lost 6 bases and J lost 2; bases outside the gene matches: 10. Here the CDR3 reads CASRLTGGSSNYGYTF. The CDR3 DNA reads TGTGCCAGCAGACTCACAGGGGGCTCGTCAAACTATGGCTACACCTTC.

The J gene is TRBJ2-5, the V gene TRBV28; D gene unclear. Trimming took 0 bases from V and 2 from J, leaving 7 bases between them. The CDR3 loop spans 14 amino acids. Germline loops: CDR1 MDHEN, CDR2 SYDVKM. The CDR3 DNA reads TGTGCCAGCAGTTTATGGGACCCACAAGAGACCCAGTACTTC. Its translation is CASSLWDPQETQYF.

V is TRBV10-3 and J is TRBJ2-1; maybe TRBD2 (6 bases). Germline CDR1 reads ENHRY; CDR2 reads SYGVKD. This CDR3 has 16 residues. With 5 bases removed from V and 5 bases from J, the gap between germline ends came to 19 bases. The CDR3 region has the DNA TGTGCCATCAGTCCCGGACTACTCCAACCTGACAATGAGCAGTTCTTC. As protein: CAISPGLLQPDNEQFF.

Ten or more counts support this clonotype. The chain links TRBV7-3 to TRBJ2-1; D possibly uses TRBD1 or TRBD2 (5 bases each). Germline-derived CDR1 and CDR2 are SGHTA and FQGTGA. V lost 5 bases and J 7 bases, leaving 18 bases between the germline ends. The CDR3 spans 15 residues. The CDR3 protein is CASSLLVGTGNEQFF. In DNA, the CDR3 is TGTGCCAGCAGCCTCCTGGTGGGGACGGGTAATGAGCAGTTCTTC.

The gene calls are TRBV12-3 or TRBV12-4 and TRBJ2-7, with D possibly matching TRBD1 (6 bases). CDR3 length: 14 amino acids. The germline V and J ends were trimmed by 3 bases and 4 bases, with 13 bases remaining between them. The CDR3 is CASSLTGSLYEQYF. CDR3 bases: TGTGCCAGCAGTTTGACAGGAAGTCTTTACGAGCAGTACTTC.

This clonotype was seen ten or more times. V gene TRBV11-2 combines with J gene TRBJ2-7; D gene uncertain. Germline-derived CDR1 and CDR2 are SGHAT and FQNNGV. CDR3 length: 13 residues. Trimming removed 2 bases from V and 2 bases from J, with 7 bases in between. The CDR3 nucleotides are TGTGCCAGCAGCTTACACAGAACCTACGAGCAGTACTTC. This translates into CASSLHRTYEQYF.

Only a few counts were recorded for this clonotype. The V call is TRBV12-3 or TRBV12-4, the J call TRBJ2-7; a weak D match, TRBD2 (5 bases). There are 15 residues in the CDR3. V shed 5 bases and J shed 0 bases, with 14 bases lying between them. For the CDR3, the DNA is TGTGCCAGCAGTAAGTCCAGCGGTCTCTCCTACGAGCAGTACTTC. Translation gives CASSKSSGLSYEQYF.

This clonotype was seen a handful of times. CDR3 region: CASSFFLVDSPLHF. The CDR3 nucleotides are TGTGCCAGCAGCTTCTTCCTGGTAGATTCACCCCTCCACTTT. V is TRBV5-4 and J is TRBJ1-6; D unresolved. The germline gives CDR1 SGHNT, CDR2 YYREEE (reference sequence). The germline V and J ends were trimmed by 2 bases and 8 bases, with 11 bases remaining between them. The CDR3 length is 14 residues. The full variable domain, in which reference TRBV5-4 and TRBJ1-6 provide the parts outside the CDR3, is ETGVTQSPTHLIKTRGQQVTLRCSSQSGHNTVSWYQQALGQGPQFIFQYYREEENGRGNFPPRFSGLQFPNYSSELNVNALELDDSALYLCASSFFLVDSPLHFGNGTRLTVT.

The V call is TRBV7-9, the J call TRBJ1-1; D perhaps matches TRBD1 (6 bases). The ends were cut back, 1 base at V and 1 base at J, with 16 bases in the middle. This CDR3 has 17 residues. Germline V CDR1 and CDR2: SEHNR, FQNEAQ (reference sequence). The DNA of the CDR3 is TGTGCCAGCAGCTTAGGGGGCTACAGGGAACAGAACACTGAAGCTTTCTTT. Protein: CASSLGGYREQNTEAFF.

This clonotype has more than one count but fewer than ten. The chain uses TRBV6-1 and TRBJ2-3; D may be TRBD1 (5 bases). From germline, CDR1 is MNHNS and CDR2 SASEGT. V shed 1 base and J shed 5 bases, with 13 bases lying between them. The CDR3 is 15 residues long. The CDR3 sequence: CASSEGATVGDTQYF. CDR3 nucleotides: TGTGCCAGCAGTGAAGGGGCGACAGTGGGAGATACGCAGTATTTT.

In this sample, this clonotype turned up many times. This chain connects TRBV6-1 to TRBJ1-1; no reliable D call. This CDR3 spans 12 amino acids. The germline V gene has CDR1 MNHNS and CDR2 SASEGT. V lost 5 bases to trimming and J lost 5 bases, with 9 bases between them. The CDR3 sequence: CASSNPSTEAFF. The CDR3, as DNA: TGTGCCAGCAGTAACCCCTCAACTGAAGCTTTCTTT.

This clonotype was detected ten times or more. The chain recombines TRBV3-1 with TRBJ1-1, with D possibly matching TRBD1 (6 bases). V was pared by 4 bases and J by 11 bases, with 17 bases between. The CDR3 has 13 amino acids. Germline CDR1 LGHDT, CDR2 YNNKEL (reference sequence). CDR3 coding DNA: TGTGCCAGCAGCCCCTTAGCCGACAGGAGCGCTTTCTTT. Protein: CASSPLADRSAFF.

On this clonotype itself: A much more abundant neighbour one base away suggests this may be a read error. This sequence joins TRBV19 and TRBJ2-4, with D possibly matching TRBD1 (5 bases). Germline loops: CDR1 LNHDA, CDR2 SQIVND (reference sequence). Deletions cut 1 base from V and 11 bases from J, with 9 bases between. The CDR3 sequence is 12 residues long. CDR3 loop: CASSIGGHVQYF. In DNA form, the CDR3 reads TGTGCCAGTAGTATAGGGGGCCACGTTCAGTACTTC. Full variable domain (outside the CDR3, taken from reference TRBV19 and TRBJ2-4): DGGITQSPKYLFRKEGQNVTLSCEQNLNHDAMYWYRQDPGQGLRLIYYSQIVNDFQKGDIAEGYSVSREKKESFPLTVTSAQKNPTAFYLCASSIGGHVQYFGAGTRLSVL.

This clonotype came up a few times. This sequence joins TRBV7-9 and TRBJ2-7; tentative D call: TRBD2 (6 bases). With 0 bases removed from V and 7 bases from J, the gap between germline ends came to 16 bases. This CDR3 contains 15 residues. Germline V gene sequence: CDR1 SEHNR, CDR2 FQNEAQ (reference sequence). The CDR3 loop is CASSLAGGRSGEQYF. The CDR3, as DNA: TGTGCCAGCAGCTTAGCTGGAGGGAGGAGTGGTGAGCAGTACTTC.

The chain has TRBV9 and TRBJ2-3, with D perhaps matching TRBD2 (6 bases). The CDR3 loop spans 15 amino acids. In germline, CDR1 is SGDLS, CDR2 YYNGEE. V was pared by 7 bases and J by 6 bases, with 21 bases between. In DNA, the CDR3 is TGTGCCAGCGGAGACGCGGCGGGGCTCGACGATACGCAGTATTTT. As protein: CASGDAAGLDDTQYF. The entire variable domain, with the rest obtained from reference TRBV9 and TRBJ2-3, is as follows: DSGVTQTPKHLITATGQRVTLRCSPRSGDLSVYWYQQSLDQGLQFLIQYYNGEERAKGNILERFSAQQFPDLHSELNLSSLELGDSALYFCASGDAAGLDDTQYFGPGTRLTVL.

The V and J genes are TRBV9 and TRBJ1-5, with TRBD1 as a possible D gene (6 bases). Between the trimmed V and J ends, which lost 3 bases and 2 bases, there was a span of 12 bases. CDR1 and CDR2 (germline): SGDLS, YYNGEE. The CDR3 has 15 amino acids. CDR3 sequence: CASSAGGGGNQPQHF. CDR3 DNA sequence: TGTGCCAGCAGCGCCGGAGGGGGGGGCAATCAGCCCCAGCATTTT.

This clonotype was observed many times. The rearrangement joins TRBV20-1 to TRBJ2-5, with D hard to call. Trimming stripped 0 bases from V and 5 bases from J, with 4 bases between. Germline V gene data show CDR1 as DFQATT and CDR2 as SNEGSKA (reference sequence). The CDR3 sequence is 11 residues long. Here the CDR3 DNA reads TGCAGTGCTAGAGATTTTGAGACCCAGTACTTC. This codes for CSARDFETQYF.

This clonotype was observed a few times. V and J are TRBV5-1 and TRBJ1-1; D is possibly TRBD1 (5 bases). This CDR3 spans 15 amino acids. CDR1 SGHRS and CDR2 YFSETQ come from the germline V gene. Trimming removed 7 bases at V and 12 bases at J, with 28 bases between. The CDR3 reads CASSLEGPYSGRTFF. CDR3 in DNA: TGCGCCAGCTCCTTGGAGGGGCCTTACAGCGGCAGGACTTTCTTT.

V is TRBV20-1 and J is TRBJ2-3, with D possibly being TRBD2 (5 bases). Germline V gene data show CDR1 as DFQATT and CDR2 as SNEGSKA (reference sequence). There are 16 residues in the CDR3. Deletions cut 3 bases from V and 2 bases from J, with 18 bases between. The CDR3 nucleotides are TGCAGTGCTAGCCCAACCCCCCGGGGTGTCACAGATACGCAGTATTTT. Translation: CSASPTPRGVTDTQYF.